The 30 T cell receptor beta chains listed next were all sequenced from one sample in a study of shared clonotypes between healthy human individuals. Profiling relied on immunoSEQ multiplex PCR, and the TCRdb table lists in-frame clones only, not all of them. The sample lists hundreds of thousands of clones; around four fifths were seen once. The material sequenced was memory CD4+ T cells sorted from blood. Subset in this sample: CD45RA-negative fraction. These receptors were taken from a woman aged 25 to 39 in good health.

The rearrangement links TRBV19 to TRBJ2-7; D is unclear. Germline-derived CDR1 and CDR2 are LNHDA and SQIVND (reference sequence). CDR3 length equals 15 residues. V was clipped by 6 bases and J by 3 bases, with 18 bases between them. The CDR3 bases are TGTGCCAGTAGCCGAGACCGCTCGGCTGTCTACGAGCAGTACTTC. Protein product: CASSRDRSAVYEQYF.

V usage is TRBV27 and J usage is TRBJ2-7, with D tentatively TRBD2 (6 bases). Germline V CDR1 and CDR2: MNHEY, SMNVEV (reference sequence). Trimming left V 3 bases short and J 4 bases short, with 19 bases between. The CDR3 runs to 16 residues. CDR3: CASSLRPPGLPYEQYF. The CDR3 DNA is TGTGCCAGCAGTTTGCGACCCCCGGGACTCCCATACGAGCAGTACTTC.

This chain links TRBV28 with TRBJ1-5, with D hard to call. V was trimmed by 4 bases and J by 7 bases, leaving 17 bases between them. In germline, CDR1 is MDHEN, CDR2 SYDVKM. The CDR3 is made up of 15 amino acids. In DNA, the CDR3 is TGTGCCAGCAGTTCCACCGGGATCCGCAGGCAGCCCCAGCATTTT. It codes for CASSSTGIRRQPQHF.

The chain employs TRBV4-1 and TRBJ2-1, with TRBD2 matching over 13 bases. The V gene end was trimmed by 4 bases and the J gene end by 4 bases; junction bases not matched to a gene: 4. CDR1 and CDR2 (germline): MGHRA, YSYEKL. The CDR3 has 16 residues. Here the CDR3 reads CASSRGTSGIYNEQFF. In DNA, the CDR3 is TGCGCCAGCAGCCGAGGGACTAGCGGGATTTACAATGAGCAGTTCTTC.

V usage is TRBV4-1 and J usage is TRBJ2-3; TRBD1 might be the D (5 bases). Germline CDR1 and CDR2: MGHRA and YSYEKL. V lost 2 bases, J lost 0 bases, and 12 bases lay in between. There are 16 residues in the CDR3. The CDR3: CASSQTGPISTDTQYF. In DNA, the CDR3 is TGCGCCAGCAGCCAAACAGGACCCATAAGCACAGATACGCAGTATTTT.

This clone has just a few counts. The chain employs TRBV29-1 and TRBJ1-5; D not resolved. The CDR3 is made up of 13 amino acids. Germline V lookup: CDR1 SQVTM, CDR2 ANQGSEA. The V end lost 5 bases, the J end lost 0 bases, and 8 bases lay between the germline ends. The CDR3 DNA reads TGCAGCGTTTTGGTCGTTAGCAATCAGCCCCAGCATTTT. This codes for CSVLVVSNQPQHF.

CDR3 coding DNA: TGCGCCAGTGTCCCGACAGGGTTGGAGGGGGAGACCCAGTACTTC. It specifies CASVPTGLEGETQYF. This sequence joins TRBV5-1 and TRBJ2-5, with a weak D call TRBD1 (7 bases). The CDR3 has 15 amino acids. Germline V gene lookup returns CDR1 SGHRS and CDR2 YFSETQ. The V end was cut by 8 bases, the J end by 5 bases, with 22 bases between. The full variable domain, its missing parts supplied by reference TRBV5-1 and TRBJ2-5, is KAGVTQTPRYLIKTRGQQVTLSCSPISGHRSVSWYQQTPGQGLQFLFEYFSETQRNKGNFPGRFSGRQFSNSRSEMNVSTLELGDSALYLCASVPTGLEGETQYFGPGTRLLVL.

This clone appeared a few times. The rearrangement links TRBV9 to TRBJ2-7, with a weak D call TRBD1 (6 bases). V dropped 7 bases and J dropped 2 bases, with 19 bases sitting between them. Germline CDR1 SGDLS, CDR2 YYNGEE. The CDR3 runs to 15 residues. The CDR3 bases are TGTGCCAGCGGCAAGACCGGGACAACAGCCTACGAGCAGTACTTC. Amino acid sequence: CASGKTGTTAYEQYF.

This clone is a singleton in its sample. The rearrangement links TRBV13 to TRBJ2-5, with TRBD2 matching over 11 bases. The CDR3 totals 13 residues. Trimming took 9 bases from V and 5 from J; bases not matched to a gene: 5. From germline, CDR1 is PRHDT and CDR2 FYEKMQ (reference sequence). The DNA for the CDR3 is TGTGCCAGTAGCGGGAGGGCGTGGGAGACCCAGTACTTC. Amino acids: CASSGRAWETQYF.

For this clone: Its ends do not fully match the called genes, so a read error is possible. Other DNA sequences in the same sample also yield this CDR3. CDR3 nucleotide sequence: TGTGCCAGCAGCTTGGCGGCGGACAGGGGGGGCGAAGCTTTCTTT. As protein: CASSLAADRGGEAFF. V and J are TRBV5-1 and TRBJ1-1, with TRBD1 identical over 10 bases. The CDR3 loop spans 15 amino acids. Germline V lookup: CDR1 SGHRS, CDR2 YFSETQ.

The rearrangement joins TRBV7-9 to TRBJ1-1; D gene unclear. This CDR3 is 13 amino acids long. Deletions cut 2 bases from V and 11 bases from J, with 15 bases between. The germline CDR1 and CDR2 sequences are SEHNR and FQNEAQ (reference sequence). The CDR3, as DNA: TGTGCCAGCAGCTTACCCGCAAAAGGTAGGGCTTTCTTT. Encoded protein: CASSLPAKGRAFF.

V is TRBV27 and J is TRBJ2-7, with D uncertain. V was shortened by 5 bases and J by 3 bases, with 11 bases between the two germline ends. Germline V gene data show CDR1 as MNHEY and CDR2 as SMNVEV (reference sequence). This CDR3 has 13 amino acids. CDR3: CASSPRAFYEQYF. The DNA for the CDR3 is TGTGCCAGCAGTCCCCGGGCCTTCTACGAGCAGTACTTC.

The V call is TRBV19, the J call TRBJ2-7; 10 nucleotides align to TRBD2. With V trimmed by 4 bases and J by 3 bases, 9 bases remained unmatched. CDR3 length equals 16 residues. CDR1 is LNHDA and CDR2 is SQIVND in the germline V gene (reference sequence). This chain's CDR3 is CASSNIRTSGGYEQYF. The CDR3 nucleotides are TGTGCCAGTAGTAACATAAGGACTAGCGGCGGCTACGAGCAGTACTTC.

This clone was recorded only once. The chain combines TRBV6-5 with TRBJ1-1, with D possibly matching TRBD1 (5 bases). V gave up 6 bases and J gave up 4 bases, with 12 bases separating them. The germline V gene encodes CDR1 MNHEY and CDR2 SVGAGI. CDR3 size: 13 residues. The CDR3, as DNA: TGTGCCAGCAGCCGCTTAGGGGTCACTGAAGCTTTCTTT. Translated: CASSRLGVTEAFF.

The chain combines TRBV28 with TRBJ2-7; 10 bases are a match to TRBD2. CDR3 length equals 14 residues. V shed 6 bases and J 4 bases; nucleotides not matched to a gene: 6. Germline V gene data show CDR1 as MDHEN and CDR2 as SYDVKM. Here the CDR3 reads CASRSLSGRYEQYF. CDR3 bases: TGTGCCAGCAGGTCCCTTAGCGGGAGGTACGAGCAGTACTTC. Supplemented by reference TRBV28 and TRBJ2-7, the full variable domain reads DVKVTQSSRYLVKRTGEKVFLECVQDMDHENMFWYRQDPGLGLRLIYFSYDVKMKEKGDIPEGYSVSREKKERFSLILESASTNQTSMYLCASRSLSGRYEQYFGPGTRLTVT.

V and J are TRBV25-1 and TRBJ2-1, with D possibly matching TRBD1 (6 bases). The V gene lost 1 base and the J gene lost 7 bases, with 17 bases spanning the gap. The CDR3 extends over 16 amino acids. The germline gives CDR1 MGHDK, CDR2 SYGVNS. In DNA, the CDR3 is TGTGCCAGCAGTGAATCCCGACTTGGCCAGGGGAATGAGCAGTTCTTC. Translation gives CASSESRLGQGNEQFF.

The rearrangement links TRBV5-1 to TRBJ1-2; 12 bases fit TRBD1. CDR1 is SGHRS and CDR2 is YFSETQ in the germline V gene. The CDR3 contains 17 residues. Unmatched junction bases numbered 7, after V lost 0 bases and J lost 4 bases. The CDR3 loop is CASSLGVPGQGAYGYTF. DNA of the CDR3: TGCGCCAGCAGCTTGGGGGTCCCGGGACAGGGGGCCTATGGCTACACCTTC.

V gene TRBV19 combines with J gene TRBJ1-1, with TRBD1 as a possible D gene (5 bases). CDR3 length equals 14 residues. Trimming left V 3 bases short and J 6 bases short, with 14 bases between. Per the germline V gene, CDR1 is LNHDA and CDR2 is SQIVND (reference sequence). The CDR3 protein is CASSMRGFLAEAFF. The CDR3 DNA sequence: TGTGCCAGTAGTATGAGGGGTTTTTTAGCTGAAGCTTTCTTT. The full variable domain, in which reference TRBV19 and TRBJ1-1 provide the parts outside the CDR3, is DGGITQSPKYLFRKEGQNVTLSCEQNLNHDAMYWYRQDPGQGLRLIYYSQIVNDFQKGDIAEGYSVSREKKESFPLTVTSAQKNPTAFYLCASSMRGFLAEAFFGQGTRLTVV.

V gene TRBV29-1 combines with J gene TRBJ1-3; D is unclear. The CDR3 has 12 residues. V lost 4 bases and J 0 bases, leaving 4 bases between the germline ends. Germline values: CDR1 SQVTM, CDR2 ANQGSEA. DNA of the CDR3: TGCAGCGTTGCATTCTCTGGAAACACCATATATTTT. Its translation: CSVAFSGNTIYF.

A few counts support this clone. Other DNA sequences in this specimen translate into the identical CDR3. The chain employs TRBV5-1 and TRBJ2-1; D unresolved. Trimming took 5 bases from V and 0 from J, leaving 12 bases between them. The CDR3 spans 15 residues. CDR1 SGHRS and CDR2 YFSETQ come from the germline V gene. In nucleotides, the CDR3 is TGCGCCAGCAGTTTTGACTCGAGCTCCTACAATGAGCAGTTCTTC. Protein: CASSFDSSSYNEQFF. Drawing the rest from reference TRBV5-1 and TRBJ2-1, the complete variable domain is KAGVTQTPRYLIKTRGQQVTLSCSPISGHRSVSWYQQTPGQGLQFLFEYFSETQRNKGNFPGRFSGRQFSNSRSEMNVSTLELGDSALYLCASSFDSSSYNEQFFGPGTRLTVL.

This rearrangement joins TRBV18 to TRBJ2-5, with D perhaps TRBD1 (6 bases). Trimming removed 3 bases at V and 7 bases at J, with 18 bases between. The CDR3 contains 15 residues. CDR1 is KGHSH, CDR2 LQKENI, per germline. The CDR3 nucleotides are TGTGCCAGCTCACCGGTCGGACAGAGGCCATTGACCCAGTACTTC. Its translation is CASSPVGQRPLTQYF. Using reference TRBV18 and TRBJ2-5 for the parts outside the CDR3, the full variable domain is NAGVMQNPRHLVRRRGQEARLRCSPMKGHSHVYWYRQLPEEGLKFMVYLQKENIIDESGMPKERFSAEFPKEGPSILRIQQVVRGDSAAYFCASSPVGQRPLTQYFGPGTRLLVL.

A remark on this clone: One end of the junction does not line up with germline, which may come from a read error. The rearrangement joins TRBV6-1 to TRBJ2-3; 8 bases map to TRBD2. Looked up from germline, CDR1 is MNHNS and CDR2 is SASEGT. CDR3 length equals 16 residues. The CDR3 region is CASGESGSEWADTQYF. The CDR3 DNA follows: TGTGCCAGCGGTGAGAGCGGGAGCGAGTGGGCAGATACGCAGTATTTT.

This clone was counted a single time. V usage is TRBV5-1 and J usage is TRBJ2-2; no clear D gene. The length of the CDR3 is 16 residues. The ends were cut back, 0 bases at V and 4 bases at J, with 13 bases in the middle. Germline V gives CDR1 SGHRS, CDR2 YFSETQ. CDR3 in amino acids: CASSLAPGSTTGELFF. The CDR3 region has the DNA TGCGCCAGCAGCTTGGCCCCGGGCTCCACCACCGGGGAGCTGTTTTTT.

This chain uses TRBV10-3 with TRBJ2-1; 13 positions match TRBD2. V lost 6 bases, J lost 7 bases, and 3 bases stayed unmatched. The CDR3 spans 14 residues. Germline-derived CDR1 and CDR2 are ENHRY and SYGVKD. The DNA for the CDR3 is TGTGCCATCAGAGAGACTAGCGGGAGGAATGAGCAGTTCTTC. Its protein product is CAIRETSGRNEQFF.

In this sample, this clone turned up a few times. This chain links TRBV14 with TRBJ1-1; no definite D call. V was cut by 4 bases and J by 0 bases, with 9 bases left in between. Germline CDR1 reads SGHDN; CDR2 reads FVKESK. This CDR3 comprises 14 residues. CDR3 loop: CASSPPKLNTEAFF. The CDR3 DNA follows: TGTGCCAGCAGCCCCCCTAAATTGAACACTGAAGCTTTCTTT.

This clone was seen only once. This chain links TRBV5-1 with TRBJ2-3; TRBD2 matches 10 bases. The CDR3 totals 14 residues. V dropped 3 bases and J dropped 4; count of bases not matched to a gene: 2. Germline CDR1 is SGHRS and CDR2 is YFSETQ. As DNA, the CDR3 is TGCGCCAGCAGCTCGGGACTAGCGCCAGATACGCAGTATTTT. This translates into CASSSGLAPDTQYF.

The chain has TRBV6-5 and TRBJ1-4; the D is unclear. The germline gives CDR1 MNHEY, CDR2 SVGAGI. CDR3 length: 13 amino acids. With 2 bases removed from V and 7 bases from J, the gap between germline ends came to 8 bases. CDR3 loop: CASSYGLGEKLFF. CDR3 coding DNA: TGTGCCAGCAGTTACGGCCTTGGTGAAAAACTGTTTTTT.

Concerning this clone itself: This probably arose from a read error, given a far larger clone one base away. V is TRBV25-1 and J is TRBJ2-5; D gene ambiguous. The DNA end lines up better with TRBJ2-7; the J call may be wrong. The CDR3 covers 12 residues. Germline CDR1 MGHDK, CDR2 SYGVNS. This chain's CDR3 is CASSRTSYEQYF. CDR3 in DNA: TGTGCCAGCAGTAGGACCTCCTACGAGCAGTACTTC.

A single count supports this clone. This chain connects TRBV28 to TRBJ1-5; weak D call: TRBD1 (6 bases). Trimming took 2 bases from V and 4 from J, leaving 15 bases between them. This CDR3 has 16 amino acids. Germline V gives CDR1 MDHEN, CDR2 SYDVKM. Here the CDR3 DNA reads TGTGCCAGCAGTTTAAGCGGCAGGGGCAGTAATCAGCCCCAGCATTTT. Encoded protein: CASSLSGRGSNQPQHF.

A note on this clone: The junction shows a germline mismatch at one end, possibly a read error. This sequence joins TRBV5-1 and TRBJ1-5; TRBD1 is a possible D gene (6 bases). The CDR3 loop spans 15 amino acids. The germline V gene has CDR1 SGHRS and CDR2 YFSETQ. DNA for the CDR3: TGCGCCAGCAGCTTGGACGGGACACCTAATCGGCCCCAGCATTTT. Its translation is CASSLDGTPNRPQHF. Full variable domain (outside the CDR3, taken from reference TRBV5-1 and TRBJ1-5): KAGVTQTPRYLIKTRGQQVTLSCSPISGHRSVSWYQQTPGQGLQFLFEYFSETQRNKGNFPGRFSGRQFSNSRSEMNVSTLELGDSALYLCASSLDGTPNRPQHFGDGTRLSIL.